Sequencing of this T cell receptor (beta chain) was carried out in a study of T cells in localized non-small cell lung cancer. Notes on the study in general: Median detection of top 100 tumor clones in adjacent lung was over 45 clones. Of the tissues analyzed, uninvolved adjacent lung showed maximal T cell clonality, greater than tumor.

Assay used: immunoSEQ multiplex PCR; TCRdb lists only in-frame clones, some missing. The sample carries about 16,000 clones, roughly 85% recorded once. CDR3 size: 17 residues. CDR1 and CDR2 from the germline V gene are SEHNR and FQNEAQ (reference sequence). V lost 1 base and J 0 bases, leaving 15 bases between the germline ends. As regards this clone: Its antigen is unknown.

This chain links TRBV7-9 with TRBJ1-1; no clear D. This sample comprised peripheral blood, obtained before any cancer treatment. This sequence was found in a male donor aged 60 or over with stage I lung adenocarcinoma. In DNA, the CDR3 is TGTGCCAGCAGCTTAGAAGGTCAAGGAAGGCTGAACACTGAAGCTTTCTTT. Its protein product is CASSLEGQGRLNTEAFF.